This TCR beta chain originates from a study of identical twins. A single record per CDR3 protein comes from TCRdb applying MiXCR to the 5' RACE reads. This table has some 590,000 distinct CDR3 sequences, 9.5% to 10% appearing once. This clonotype has just a few counts. The antigen is unknown. The study, taken as a whole, reports: The study found excess low generation probability among twin-shared out-of-frame alpha sequences. In drawing conclusions, the study used cross-sectional statistical analysis and did not follow the same donors.

The length of the CDR3 is 15 residues. Germline values: CDR1 MNHNS, CDR2 SASEGT. The ends were cut back, 4 bases at V and 2 bases at J, with 12 bases in the middle. These data were also reused for a study on yellow fever vaccine responses in identical twins.

The sample comprised PBMCs. The chain couples TRBV6-1 to TRBJ2-1; D possibly uses TRBD1 or TRBD2 (5 bases each). The clonotype originates from a young woman in good health. CDR3 sequence (DNA): TGTGCCAGCAGTGCCACTAGAGGGGCCTACAATGAGCAGTTCTTC. It yields the protein CASSATRGAYNEQFF.